A selection of T cell receptor beta chains follows, all from one sample in a study of cytomegalovirus exposure and HLA in healthy donors. Sequencing was performed with immunoSEQ multiplex PCR; in TCRdb, only in-frame clones are kept and a portion is missing. The sample records 65,000 or so clones, roughly nine tenths being singletons. Sample: PBMCs. These receptors were obtained from a woman younger than 35 in good health and CMV-seronegative. CDR3s include the opening cysteine and the closing phenylalanine or tryptophan. The order of the fields is V gene, D gene, J gene, clone size, CDR3 DNA, CDR3 protein. A D gene is named only where the DNA matches it firmly. Size values are once, few and many counts, or a class for expanded clones, and some rows have none.

>TRBV28|TRBD2|TRBJ2-7|NA
TGTGCCAGCAGCCGGGGGGGCCGCTCCTACGAGCAGTACTTC
CASSRGGRSYEQYF
>TRBV7-2|NA|TRBJ2-3|NA
TGTGCCAGCAGCCAAGCGATAATCAGCACAGATACGCAGTATTTT
CASSQAIISTDTQYF
>TRBV28|NA|TRBJ2-6|once
TGTGCCAGCAGTACCTACAGCTCTGGGGCCAACGTCCTGACTTTC
CASSTYSSGANVLTF
>TRBV7-7|TRBD2|TRBJ2-1|NA
TGTGCTAGCAGCTTAGAACTTGCGGGAGGCTCCAATGAGCAGTTCTTC
CASSLELAGGSNEQFF
>TRBV6-6|NA|TRBJ2-7|NA
TGTGCCAGCAGTTACAACAGGATCAGTTACGAGCAGTACTTC
CASSYNRISYEQYF
>TRBV5-1|NA|TRBJ2-1|NA
TGCGCCAGCAGCTTGGGAGGAGATGAGCAGTTCTTC
CASSLGGDEQFF
>TRBV11-1|TRBD1|TRBJ1-1|NA
TGTGCCAGCAGCTTTTGGACAGGCGGAGTGAACACTGAAGCTTTCTTT
CASSFWTGGVNTEAFF
>TRBV2|TRBD2|TRBJ2-3|NA
TGTGCCAGCGGCCTACTCGGGGGGGACACAGATACGCAGTATTTT
CASGLLGGDTDTQYF
>TRBV5-6|NA|TRBJ2-1|NA
TGTGCCTCTGGGGGGACTTACCATGAGCAGTTCTTC
CASGGTYHEQFF
>TRBV18|NA|TRBJ1-2|NA
TGTGCCAGCTCACCCGATTGGGGAGATGGTTATGGCTACACCTTC
CASSPDWGDGYGYTF
>TRBV28|NA|TRBJ1-2|NA
TGTGCCAGCAGTTTATGGGACCATTTAGAACGGGACAAAGAGTCCTATGGCTACACCTTC
CASSLWDHLERDKESYGYTF
>TRBV6-5|TRBD2|TRBJ2-3|NA
TGTGCCAGCACGGTAGCGGGGGGGCGGGATACGCAGTATTTT
CASTVAGGRDTQYF
>TRBV29-1|TRBD2|TRBJ2-1|NA
TGCAGCACAGACGCGGGGGGGGACAATGAGCAGTTCTTC
CSTDAGGDNEQFF
>TRBV9|TRBD1|TRBJ2-5|NA
TGTGCCAGCAGCGTAGATCCCAATAGGGGGCGTGAGACCCAGTACTTC
CASSVDPNRGRETQYF
>TRBV27|TRBD1|TRBJ2-7|NA
TGTGCCAGCAGTTTCTCTCGGACAGGGATCTACGAGCAGTACTTC
CASSFSRTGIYEQYF
>TRBV21-1|NA|TRBJ2-7|NA
TGTGCCAGCAGCAAACTCAGGACAGCAAACCTCGAGCAGTACTTC
CASSKLRTANLEQYF
>TRBV28|NA|TRBJ2-7|NA
TGTGCCAGCAGTTTGTTGACTACCCCTAGTCGGGGGGAGCAGTACTTC
CASSLLTTPSRGEQYF
>TRBV4-1|NA|TRBJ1-1|NA
TGCGCCAGCAGCCAAGGTGTACAGGGTCAGGAAGCTTTCTTT
CASSQGVQGQEAFF
>TRBV18|NA|TRBJ2-3|NA
TGTGCCAGCTCACCCTTCGGGGAAATTAGTACAGATACGCAGTATTTT
CASSPFGEISTDTQYF
>TRBV18|TRBD2|TRBJ2-1|NA
TGTGCCAGCTCGCGGCTATTTCTTAGCGGGAGCTACTCCTACAATGAGCAGTTCTTC
CASSRLFLSGSYSYNEQFF
>TRBV6-5|TRBD2|TRBJ2-1|NA
TGTGCCAGCAGGGTTGATAGCGGGAGATACAATGAGCAGTTCTTC
CASRVDSGRYNEQFF
>TRBV13|TRBD2|TRBJ2-1|NA
TGTGCCAGCAGGTCCCCTAGCGGGTACTACAATGAGCAGTTCTTC
CASRSPSGYYNEQFF
>TRBV19|NA|TRBJ2-5|NA
TGTGCCAGCCGAAGCGCAGAACAAGAGACCCAGTACTTC
CASRSAEQETQYF
>TRBV5-4|TRBD1|TRBJ1-5|NA
TGTGCCAGCAGCACGGGACAGAATCAGCCCCAGCATTTT
CASSTGQNQPQHF